These 17 T cell receptor beta chains came from one sample sequenced in a study of blood T cells in healthy people across ages. A second PCR, run for 7 to 11 cycles, used a sample-barcoded 5' primer plus a J-beta primer mix. TCRdb analysed the 5' RACE reads with MiXCR anew, one entry per CDR3 protein. The sample records 500,000 to 600,000 distinct CDR3 sequences, 25% to 30% being singletons. The sequenced sample consisted of blood. The receptors were gathered from a woman aged 70-85 years in good health.

This clonotype was seen a few times. CDR3 amino acids: CSAGGNYEQYF. CDR3 bases: TGCAGTGCAGGGGGGAACTACGAGCAGTACTTC. V gene TRBV20-1 combines with J gene TRBJ2-5; D is tentatively TRBD1 or TRBD2 (6 bases each). The DNA matches TRBJ2-7 better at its end, which makes the J call doubtful. The CDR3 runs 11 residues. Germline CDR1 reads DFQATT; CDR2 reads SNEGSKA (reference sequence).

This clonotype was observed a few times. The chain carries TRBV25-1 and TRBJ1-2, with TRBD1 matching 9 bases. Germline CDR1 reads MGHDK; CDR2 reads SYGVNS. With V trimmed by 6 bases and J by 6 bases, 5 bases remained unmatched. The CDR3 contains 13 residues. The CDR3 sequence is CASSPWDRDGYTF. CDR3 DNA sequence: TGTGCCAGCAGCCCATGGGACAGGGATGGCTACACCTTC.

This clonotype occurred once. This sequence may be a read error, since a much larger clone differs from it by one base. The chain carries TRBV5-1 and TRBJ1-1; D call uncertain. V lost 2 bases and J 0 bases, leaving 5 bases between the germline ends. The CDR3 has 13 residues. CDR1 and CDR2 (germline): SGHRS, YFSETQ. CDR3 in amino acids: CASSFEVNTEAFF. Here the CDR3 DNA reads TGCGCCAGCAGCTTCGAAGTGAACACTGAAGCTTTCTTT.

The chain links TRBV9 to TRBJ2-7; D call uncertain. The germline gives CDR1 SGDLS, CDR2 YYNGEE. Trimming stripped 6 bases from V and 3 bases from J, with 7 bases between. The CDR3 length is 11 residues. The CDR3 nucleotides are TGTGCCAGCACGGAGAGCTACGAGCAGTACTTC. Encoded protein: CASTESYEQYF.

V and J are TRBV2 and TRBJ2-3, with D perhaps matching TRBD1 (6 bases). The length of the CDR3 is 14 residues. Germline V lookup: CDR1 SNHLY, CDR2 FYNNEI. V lost 6 bases and J lost 2, with 12 bases in between. The CDR3 DNA reads as TGTGCCAGCAGCCGGACAGAGGACACAGATACGCAGTATTTT. It yields the protein CASSRTEDTDTQYF.

This clonotype occurred a few times. The rearrangement links TRBV20-1 to TRBJ2-3, with TRBD2 matching over 8 bases. Unmatched junction bases numbered 16, after V lost 5 bases and J lost 0 bases. Germline V gene lookup returns CDR1 DFQATT and CDR2 SNEGSKA (reference sequence). The CDR3 runs to 18 residues. The CDR3 coding sequence is TGCAGTGCTCCTGGGGGGCGGGGGGCCCAGTTTAGCACAGATACGCAGTATTTT. The encoded protein is CSAPGGRGAQFSTDTQYF.

The rearrangement uses TRBV12-3 or TRBV12-4 and TRBJ1-1; D may be TRBD1 (5 bases). Between the trimmed V and J ends, which lost 5 bases and 6 bases, there was a span of 7 bases. This CDR3 region has 11 residues. The CDR3 spells CASSLTAEAFF. The CDR3, as DNA: TGTGCCAGCAGTCTGACAGCTGAAGCTTTCTTT.

This clonotype has at least ten counts. CDR3 amino acids: CAWSVQGFGIQYF. CDR3 coding DNA: TGTGCCTGGAGTGTACAAGGTTTTGGCATTCAGTACTTC. The J gene is TRBJ2-4, the V gene TRBV30; D gene ambiguous. This CDR3 is 13 amino acids long. Deletions cut 0 bases from V and 9 bases from J, with 12 bases between. The germline V gene encodes CDR1 GTSNPN and CDR2 SVGIG (reference sequence).

The chain recombines TRBV3-1 with TRBJ1-2, with D unclear. The V end was cut by 7 bases, the J end by 1 base, with 10 bases between. CDR3 length: 13 amino acids. CDR1 LGHDT and CDR2 YNNKEL come from the germline V gene (reference sequence). The CDR3 coding sequence is TGTGCCAGCACCAGCGACCTTAACTATGGCTACACCTTC. It yields the protein CASTSDLNYGYTF.

A note on this clonotype: The junction departs from the called germline gene at one end, perhaps through a read error. V usage is TRBV20-1 and J usage is TRBJ2-4; D is undetermined. The germline V gene has CDR1 DFQATT and CDR2 SNEGSKA (reference sequence). The CDR3 is 12 residues long. The CDR3 bases are TGCAGTGCTAGTGTCGCGAAAAGCATTCAGTACTTC. Translated, it gives CSASVAKSIQYF.

The CDR3 region has the DNA TGCAGCGTTGAAGGGGAAACAACGATAGAATACAATGAGCAGTTCTTC. The encoded protein is CSVEGETTIEYNEQFF. V gene TRBV29-1 combines with J gene TRBJ2-1; no definite D call. Germline CDR1 and CDR2: SQVTM and ANQGSEA. V lost 1 base, J lost 4 bases, and 17 bases lay in between. The CDR3 consists of 16 residues.

This CDR3 reads CATSRDYTGELFF. The CDR3 bases are TGTGCCACCAGCAGAGATTACACCGGGGAGCTGTTTTTT. The gene calls are TRBV15 and TRBJ2-2; D not certain. V gave up 0 bases and J gave up 3 bases, with 2 bases separating them. This CDR3 is built from 13 residues. From germline, CDR1 is LNHNV and CDR2 YYDKDF (reference sequence). Together with reference TRBV15 and TRBJ2-2, the CDR3 gives the full variable domain: DAMVIQNPRYQVTQFGKPVTLSCSQTLNHNVMYWYQQKSSQAPKLLFHYYDKDFNNEADTPDNFQSRRPNTSFCFLDIRSPGLGDTAMYLCATSRDYTGELFFGEGSRLTVL.

This clonotype was detected a few times. The J gene is TRBJ2-5, the V gene TRBV7-6, with a weak D call TRBD1 (5 bases). Germline loops: CDR1 SGHVS, CDR2 FNYEAQ. The CDR3 runs 14 residues. V lost 5 bases to trimming and J lost 3 bases, with 13 bases between them. CDR3 sequence: CASSPRVREETQYF. Written as DNA, the CDR3 is TGTGCCAGCAGCCCCAGGGTCCGGGAAGAGACCCAGTACTTC.

As DNA, the CDR3 is TGCGCCAGCAGCTTCGGACAGGGTCGTAATGAAAAACTGTTTTTT. The encoded protein is CASSFGQGRNEKLFF. V is TRBV5-1 and J is TRBJ1-4; 8 bases fit TRBD1. The CDR3 has 15 amino acids. The V segment lost 2 bases and the J segment 4 bases; nucleotides outside the gene matches: 4. The germline CDR1 and CDR2 sequences are SGHRS and YFSETQ.

This clonotype was found a few times. The chain employs TRBV4-3 and TRBJ1-4; the D gene is possibly TRBD1 (5 bases). CDR3 length: 14 amino acids. Germline V gene lookup returns CDR1 LGHNA and CDR2 YSLEER. Trimming left V 1 base short and J 6 bases short, with 9 bases between. The CDR3 here is CASSQARAYEKLFF. In DNA form, the CDR3 reads TGCGCCAGCAGCCAAGCCAGGGCCTATGAAAAACTGTTTTTT.

A few counts support this clonotype. The V call is TRBV4-2, the J call TRBJ2-3; D not resolved. Per germline, CDR1 LGHNA and CDR2 YNFKEQ. The CDR3 length is 15 residues. Trimming left V 1 base short and J 2 bases short, with 10 bases between. This CDR3 is CASSQGFSVTDTQYF. The CDR3 DNA reads as TGTGCCAGCAGCCAAGGGTTTTCCGTCACAGATACGCAGTATTTT.

This clonotype was seen at least ten times. This sequence joins TRBV2 and TRBJ1-1; D possibly corresponds to TRBD1 (6 bases). Germline-derived CDR1 and CDR2 are SNHLY and FYNNEI. The germline V and J ends were trimmed by 6 bases and 1 base, with 9 bases remaining between them. CDR3 length: 13 amino acids. The CDR3, as DNA: TGTGCCAGCAGACCGGACAGGAACACTGAAGCTTTCTTT. It yields the protein CASRPDRNTEAFF.